This T cell receptor beta chain comes out of a study of blood T cell repertoires in COVID-19. Turning to the study itself: The United States, Italy and Spain provided the acute and convalescent COVID-19 samples.

Generated by immunoSEQ multiplex PCR, the TCRdb table keeps only in-frame clones and is missing some. The sample lists 200,000 to 250,000 clones, 86% occurring once. V shed 4 bases and J 4 bases; nucleotides not matched to a gene: 2. Germline V gene data show CDR1 as MNHEY and CDR2 as SVGAGI. This CDR3 has 14 residues. Symptom resolution, clearance, or two negative PCRs marked the recovered donors of Cohort 3. The sample consisted of PBMCs or T cells enriched from blood (not recorded which). This chain joins TRBV6-5 and TRBJ1-5, with 9 bases lining up with TRBD1. The sequence came from a woman in her forties or fifties who had recovered from COVID-19. In nucleotides, the CDR3 is TGTGCCAGCAGTTTGGACAGGGGTAATCAGCCCCAGCATTTT. Amino acids: CASSLDRGNQPQHF.